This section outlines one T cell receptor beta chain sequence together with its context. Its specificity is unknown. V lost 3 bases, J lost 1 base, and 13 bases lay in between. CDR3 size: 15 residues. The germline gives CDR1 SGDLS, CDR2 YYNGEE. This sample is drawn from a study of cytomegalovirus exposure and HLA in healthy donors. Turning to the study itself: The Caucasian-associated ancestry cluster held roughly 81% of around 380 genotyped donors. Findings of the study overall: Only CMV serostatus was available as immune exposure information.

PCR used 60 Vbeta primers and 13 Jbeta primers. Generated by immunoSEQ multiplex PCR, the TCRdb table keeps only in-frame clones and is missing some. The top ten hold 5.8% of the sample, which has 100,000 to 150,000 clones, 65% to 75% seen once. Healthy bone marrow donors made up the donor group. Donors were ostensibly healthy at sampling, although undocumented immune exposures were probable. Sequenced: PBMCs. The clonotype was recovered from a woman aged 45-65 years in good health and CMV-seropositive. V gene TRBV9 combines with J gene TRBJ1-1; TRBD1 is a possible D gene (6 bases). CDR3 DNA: TGTGCCAGCAGCGCCTCATCACAGGGGAACACTGAAGCTTTCTTT. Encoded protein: CASSASSQGNTEAFF.